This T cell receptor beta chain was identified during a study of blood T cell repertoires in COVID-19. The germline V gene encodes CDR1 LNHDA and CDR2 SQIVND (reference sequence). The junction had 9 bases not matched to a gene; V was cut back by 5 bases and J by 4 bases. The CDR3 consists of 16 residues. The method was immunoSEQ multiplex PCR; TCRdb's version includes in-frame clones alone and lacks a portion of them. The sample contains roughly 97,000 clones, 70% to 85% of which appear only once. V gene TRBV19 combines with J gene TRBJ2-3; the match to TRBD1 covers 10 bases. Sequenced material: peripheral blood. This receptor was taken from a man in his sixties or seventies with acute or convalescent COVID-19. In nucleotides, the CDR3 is TGTGCCAGTAGTGTCACCGGGACAGGGGTGGCAGATACGCAGTATTTT. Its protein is CASSVTGTGVADTQYF.